Listed below are T cell receptor beta chains from one sample, sequenced in a study of T cells in Graves' hyperthyroidism and ophthalmopathy. TCRdb passed the multiplex PCR reads through MiXCR, listing each CDR3 protein once. The sample lists approximately 520,000 distinct CDR3 sequences; less than 25% were seen once. Specimen: blood. The source is a young woman with Graves' ophthalmopathy. Both conserved end residues are part of each CDR3. A D gene is named only where the DNA matches it firmly. A row's size may be missing; if present it is once, few, many or a size class.

CDR3 | DNA | V | size | J | D
CASRRDLNTEAFF | TGTGCCAGCAGGAGGGATTTGAACACTGAAGCTTTCTTT | TRBV6-1 | few | TRBJ1-1 | .
CASSIRGSRGTEAFF | TGTGCCAGCAGTATCAGGGGCAGTCGGGGCACTGAAGCTTTCTTT | TRBV12-3/TRBV12-4 | many | TRBJ1-1 | .
CSARPGHFGTDTQYF | TGCAGTGCTAGACCCGGACATTTTGGCACAGATACGCAGTATTTT | TRBV20-1 | many | TRBJ2-3 | .
CAWSNSYGYTF | TGTGCCTGGAGTAATTCTTATGGCTACACCTTC | TRBV30 | many | TRBJ1-2 | .
CASSTQGFNEQYF | TGTGCCAGCAGTACGCAGGGGTTCAACGAGCAGTACTTC | TRBV6-1 | many | TRBJ2-7 | .
CASKTDRVCRYTF | TGTGCCAGCAAGACGGACAGGGTGTGTCGCTACACCTTC | TRBV12-3/TRBV12-4 | . | TRBJ1-2 | TRBD1
CASSEGRGVSQPQHF | TGTGCCAGCAGTGAAGGTCGCGGGGTTTCTCAGCCCCAGCATTTT | TRBV6-1 | . | TRBJ1-5 | .
CAISAFEQTNTGELFF | TGTGCCATCAGTGCTTTTGAACAGACTAACACCGGGGAGCTGTTTTTT | TRBV10-3 | many | TRBJ2-2 | .
CASSLSGTAYEAFF | TGCGCCAGCAGCTTGTCCGGGACAGCCTACGAAGCTTTCTTT | TRBV5-1 | . | TRBJ1-1 | TRBD1
CASSRGRYGYTF | TGTGCCAGCAGCAGGGGACGGTATGGCTACACCTTC | TRBV7-2 | many | TRBJ1-2 | .
CASSLTGSRFNTQYF | TGTGCCAGCAGCTTGACAGGTTCCCGTTTTAATACGCAGTATTTT | TRBV12-3/TRBV12-4 | few | TRBJ2-3 | .
CASTLGPMEGEQYF | TGTGCCAGCACCCTCGGGCCTATGGAGGGCGAGCAGTACTTC | TRBV6-5 | many | TRBJ2-7 | .
CAWGQGVNTEAFF | TGTGCCTGGGGACAGGGAGTGAACACTGAAGCTTTCTTT | TRBV30 | . | TRBJ1-1 | TRBD1
CASSYTQGYNYGYTF | TGTGCCAGCAGTTACACCCAGGGATATAACTATGGCTACACCTTC | TRBV6-2/TRBV6-3 | . | TRBJ1-2 | .
CASSPRGREASGNTIYF | TGTGCCAGCTCACCACGGGGCAGGGAGGCGTCAGGAAACACCATATATTTT | TRBV18 | few | TRBJ1-3 | .
CASSPRGGGAETQYF | TGTGCCAGCAGCCCCCGGGGCGGGGGGGCGGAGACCCAGTACTTC | TRBV6-2/TRBV6-3 | . | TRBJ2-5 | TRBD2
CASSYTAETQYF | TGTGCCAGCAGTTACACGGCGGAGACCCAGTACTTC | TRBV6-5 | many | TRBJ2-5 | .
CSVWDRVNEQYF | TGCAGCGTTTGGGACAGGGTCAACGAGCAGTACTTC | TRBV29-1 | . | TRBJ2-7 | TRBD1
CASSLGREVYGYTF | TGTGCCAGCAGCTTGGGCAGAGAAGTCTATGGCTACACCTTC | TRBV7-8 | many | TRBJ1-2 | .
CASSQAIGTGAYEQYF | TGCGCCAGCAGCCAAGCTATTGGGACAGGGGCCTACGAGCAGTACTTC | TRBV4-3 | few | TRBJ2-7 | TRBD1
CATSSRDRVSGELFF | TGTGCCACCAGTTCCCGGGACAGGGTATCCGGGGAGCTGTTTTTT | TRBV15 | many | TRBJ2-2 | TRBD1
CAISQGSRLEQYF | TGTGCCATCAGCCAGGGAAGTCGTCTCGAGCAGTACTTC | TRBV10-3 | once | TRBJ2-7 | .
CASSPRLLQGSEQYF | TGTGCCAGCAGCCCTAGACTCCTCCAGGGGTCCGAGCAGTACTTC | TRBV7-2 | . | TRBJ2-7 | .
CASSKGLSQDTQYF | TGTGCCAGCTCTAAGGGACTTTCACAAGATACGCAGTATTTT | TRBV2 | many | TRBJ2-3 | .
CATAPPSSYGYTF | TGTGCCACTGCACCGCCGTCAAGCTATGGCTACACCTTC | TRBV5-4 | many | TRBJ1-2 | .
CASSENVRQNYGYTF | TGTGCCAGCAGTGAAAACGTCAGACAGAACTATGGCTACACCTTC | TRBV28 | many | TRBJ1-2 | .
CATSRAPGPYGYTF | TGTGCCACCAGCAGAGCACCAGGGCCCTATGGCTACACCTTC | TRBV15 | many | TRBJ1-2 | .
CASTLLGQGEAFF | TGTGCCAGCACCCTACTCGGACAGGGTGAAGCTTTCTTT | TRBV12-3/TRBV12-4 | . | TRBJ1-1 | TRBD1
CASSLDPLAGDQETQYF | TGTGCCAGCAGCTTAGATCCCCTAGCGGGAGATCAAGAGACCCAGTACTTC | TRBV11-2 | . | TRBJ2-5 | TRBD2
CASSFVDTIYF | TGTGCCAGCAGTTTTGTTGATACCATATATTTT | TRBV28 | many | TRBJ1-3 | .
CASSPTASYEQYF | TGTGCCAGCAGTCCCACAGCGAGCTACGAGCAGTACTTC | TRBV6-1 | many | TRBJ2-7 | .
CASSSPTRGGPHEQYF | TGTGCCAGCAGCTCCCCGACTAGGGGGGGCCCCCACGAGCAGTACTTC | TRBV11-1 | many | TRBJ2-7 | .
CASSLLSGTELRRQYF | TGTGCCAGCAGTTTACTATCCGGGACAGAATTACGACGGCAGTACTTC | TRBV28 | . | TRBJ2-7 | TRBD1
CSVNYGYTF | TGCAGCGTTAACTATGGCTACACCTTC | TRBV29-1 | . | TRBJ1-2 | .
CSVRNPGQGAIQTQYF | TGCAGCGTTCGAAATCCGGGACAGGGGGCTATACAGACCCAGTACTTC | TRBV29-1 | many | TRBJ2-5 | TRBD1
CASSPYVEYEQYF | TGTGCCAGCAGCCCCTATGTTGAATACGAGCAGTACTTC | TRBV28 | many | TRBJ2-7 | .
CASSLTQGSGEKLFF | TGTGCCAGCTCGCTAACTCAGGGGAGTGGTGAAAAACTGTTTTTT | TRBV18 | few | TRBJ1-4 | .
CASSAPGGSQPQHF | TGTGCCAGCTCCGCACCGGGGGGCTCTCAGCCCCAGCATTTT | TRBV7-8 | many | TRBJ1-5 | .
CASSYSMDTGELFF | TGTGCCAGCAGTTACTCAATGGACACCGGGGAGCTGTTTTTT | TRBV6-5 | many | TRBJ2-2 | .
CASSEAGNPGELFF | TGTGCCAGCAGTGAAGCGGGAAATCCCGGGGAGCTGTTTTTT | TRBV6-1 | . | TRBJ2-2 | .
CASAAGLIQETQYF | TGTGCCAGCGCCGCGGGCCTGATCCAAGAGACCCAGTACTTC | TRBV27 | many | TRBJ2-5 | .
CASSLGGRGRNTEAFF | TGTGCCAGCAGCTTAGGGGGTCGGGGGAGGAACACTGAAGCTTTCTTT | TRBV11-2 | . | TRBJ1-1 | .